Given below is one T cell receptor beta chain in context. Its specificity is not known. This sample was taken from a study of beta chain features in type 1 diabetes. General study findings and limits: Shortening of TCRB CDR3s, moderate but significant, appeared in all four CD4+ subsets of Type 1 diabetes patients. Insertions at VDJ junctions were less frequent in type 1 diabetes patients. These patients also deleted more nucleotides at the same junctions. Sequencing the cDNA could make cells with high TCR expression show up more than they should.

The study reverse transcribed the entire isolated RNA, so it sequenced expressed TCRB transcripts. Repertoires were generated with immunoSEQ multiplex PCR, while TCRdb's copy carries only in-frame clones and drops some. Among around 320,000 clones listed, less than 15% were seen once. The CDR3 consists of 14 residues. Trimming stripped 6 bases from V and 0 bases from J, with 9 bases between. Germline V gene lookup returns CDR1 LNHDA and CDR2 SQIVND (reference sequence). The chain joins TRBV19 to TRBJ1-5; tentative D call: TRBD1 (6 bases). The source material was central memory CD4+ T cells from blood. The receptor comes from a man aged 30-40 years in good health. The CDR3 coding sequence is TGTGCCAGTAGACAGGGTAGTAGCAATCAGCCCCAGCATTTT. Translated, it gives CASRQGSSNQPQHF.